The 2 T cell receptor beta chains listed next were all sequenced from one sample in a study of molecular identifiers for immune sequencing clone quantification. TCRdb analysed the PCR reads with MiXCR anew, one entry per CDR3 protein. The table has hundreds of thousands of distinct CDR3 sequences, just under 20% seen once. Sequencing used naive CD8+ T cells from blood, with Jurkat cell RNA spiked in. The subset is: FACS-sorted CD8+CD4-CCR7+CD45RA+ naive T cells. These TCRs come from a human donor in good health. Some libraries in this study had Jurkat cell RNA spiked in.

In this sample, this clonotype turned up many times. The rearrangement uses TRBV5-1 and TRBJ2-1, with 8 nucleotides matching TRBD2. Germline-derived CDR1 and CDR2 are SGHRS and YFSETQ. V trimming: 4 bases; J trimming: 3 bases; junction bases outside the gene matches: 12. CDR3 length equals 17 residues. CDR3 nucleotide sequence: TGCGCCAGCAGCATGGCCTTGGCGGGGGGCCGCTACAATGAGCAGTTCTTC. This translates into CASSMALAGGRYNEQFF.

Many counts were recorded for this clonotype. The rearrangement uses TRBV6-2 or TRBV6-3 and TRBJ2-2, with TRBD2 identical over 13 bases. CDR1 and CDR2 (germline): MNHEY, SVGEGT. Trimming took 6 bases from V and 5 from J; bases not matched to a gene: 6. The CDR3 loop spans 16 amino acids. Here the CDR3 reads CASSRGLAGVTGELFF. The CDR3 DNA sequence: TGTGCCAGCAGCCGAGGACTAGCGGGAGTGACCGGGGAGCTGTTTTTT.